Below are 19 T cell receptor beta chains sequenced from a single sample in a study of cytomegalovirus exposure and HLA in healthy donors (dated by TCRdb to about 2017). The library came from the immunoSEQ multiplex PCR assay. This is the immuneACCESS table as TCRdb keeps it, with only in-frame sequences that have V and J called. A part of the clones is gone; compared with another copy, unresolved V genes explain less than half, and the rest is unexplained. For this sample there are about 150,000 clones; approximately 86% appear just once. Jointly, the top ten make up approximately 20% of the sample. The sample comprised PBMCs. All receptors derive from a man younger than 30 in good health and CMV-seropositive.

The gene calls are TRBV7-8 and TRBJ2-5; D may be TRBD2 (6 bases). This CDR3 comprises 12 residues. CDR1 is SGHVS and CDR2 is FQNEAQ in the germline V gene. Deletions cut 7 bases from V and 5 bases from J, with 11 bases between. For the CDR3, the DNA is TGTGCCAGCAACCTAGGGAGGGAGACCCAGTACTTC. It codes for CASNLGRETQYF.

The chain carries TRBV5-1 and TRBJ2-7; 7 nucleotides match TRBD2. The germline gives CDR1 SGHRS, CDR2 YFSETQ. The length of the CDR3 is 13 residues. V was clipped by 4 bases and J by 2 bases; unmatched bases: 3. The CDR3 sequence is CASSPSGTYEQYF. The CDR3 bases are TGCGCCAGCAGCCCTAGCGGAACCTACGAGCAGTACTTC.

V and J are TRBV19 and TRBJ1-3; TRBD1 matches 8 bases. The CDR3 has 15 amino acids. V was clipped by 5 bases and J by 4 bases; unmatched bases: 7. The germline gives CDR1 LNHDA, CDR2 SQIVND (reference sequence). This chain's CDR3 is CASSSTGGSGNTIYF. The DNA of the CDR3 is TGTGCCAGTAGTTCCACAGGGGGGTCGGGAAACACCATATATTTT. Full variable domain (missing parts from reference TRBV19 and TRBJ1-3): DGGITQSPKYLFRKEGQNVTLSCEQNLNHDAMYWYRQDPGQGLRLIYYSQIVNDFQKGDIAEGYSVSREKKESFPLTVTSAQKNPTAFYLCASSSTGGSGNTIYFGEGSWLTVV.

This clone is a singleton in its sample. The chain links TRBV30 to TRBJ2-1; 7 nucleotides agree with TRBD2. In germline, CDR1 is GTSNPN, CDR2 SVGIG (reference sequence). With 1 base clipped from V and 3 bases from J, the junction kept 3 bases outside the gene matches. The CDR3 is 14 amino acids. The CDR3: CAWSGGLVYNEQFF. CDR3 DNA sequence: TGTGCCTGGAGTGGAGGACTAGTCTACAATGAGCAGTTCTTC. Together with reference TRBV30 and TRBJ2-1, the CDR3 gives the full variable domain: SQTIHQWPATLVQPVGSPLSLECTVEGTSNPNLYWYRQAAGRGLQLLFYSVGIGQISSEVPQNLSASRPQDRQFILSSKKLLLSDSGFYLCAWSGGLVYNEQFFGPGTRLTVL.

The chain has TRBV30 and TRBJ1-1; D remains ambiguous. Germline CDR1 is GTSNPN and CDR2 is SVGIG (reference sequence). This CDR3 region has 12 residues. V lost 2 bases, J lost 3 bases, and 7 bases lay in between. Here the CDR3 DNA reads TGTGCCTGGAGTCCGTTATACACTGAAGCTTTCTTT. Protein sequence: CAWSPLYTEAFF.

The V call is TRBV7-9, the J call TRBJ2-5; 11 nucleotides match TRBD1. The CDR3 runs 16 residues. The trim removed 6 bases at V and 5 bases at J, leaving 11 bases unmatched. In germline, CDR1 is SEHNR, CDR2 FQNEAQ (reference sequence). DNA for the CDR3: TGTGCCAGCAGGTCCGGGACAGGGGGTCGGTTGGAGACCCAGTACTTC. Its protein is CASRSGTGGRLETQYF.

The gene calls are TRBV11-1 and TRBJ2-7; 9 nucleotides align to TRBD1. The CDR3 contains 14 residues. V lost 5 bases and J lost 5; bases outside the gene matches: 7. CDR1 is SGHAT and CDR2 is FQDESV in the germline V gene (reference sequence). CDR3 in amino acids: CASSRDRDYHEQYF. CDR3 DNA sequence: TGTGCCAGCAGCCGGGACAGGGATTACCACGAGCAGTACTTC.

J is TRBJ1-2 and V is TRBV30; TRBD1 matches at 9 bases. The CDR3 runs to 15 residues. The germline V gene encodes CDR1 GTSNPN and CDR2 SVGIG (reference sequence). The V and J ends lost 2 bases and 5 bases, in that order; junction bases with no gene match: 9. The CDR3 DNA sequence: TGTGCCTGGAGTTCCCGGGACAGGGCTGGGTATGGCTACACCTTC. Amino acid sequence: CAWSSRDRAGYGYTF.

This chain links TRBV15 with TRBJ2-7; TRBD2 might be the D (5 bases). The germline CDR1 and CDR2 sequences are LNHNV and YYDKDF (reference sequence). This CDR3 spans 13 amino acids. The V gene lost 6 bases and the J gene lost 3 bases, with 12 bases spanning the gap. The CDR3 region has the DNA TGTGCCACCAGACTAAGTGGACTCTACGAGCAGTACTTC. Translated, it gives CATRLSGLYEQYF.

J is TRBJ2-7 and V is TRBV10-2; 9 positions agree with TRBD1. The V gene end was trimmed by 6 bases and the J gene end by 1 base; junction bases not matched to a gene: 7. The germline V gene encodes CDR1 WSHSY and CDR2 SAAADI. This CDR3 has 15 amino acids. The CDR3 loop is CASSQPGTGSYEQYF. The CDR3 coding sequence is TGCGCCAGCAGCCAACCCGGGACAGGGTCCTACGAGCAGTACTTC.

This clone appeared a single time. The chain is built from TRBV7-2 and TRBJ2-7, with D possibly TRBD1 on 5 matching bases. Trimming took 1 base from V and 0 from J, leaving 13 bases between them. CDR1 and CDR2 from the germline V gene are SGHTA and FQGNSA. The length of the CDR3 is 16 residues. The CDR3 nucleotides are TGTGCCAGCAGCTTAGATTTGGGGCAGCCCTCCTACGAGCAGTACTTC. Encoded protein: CASSLDLGQPSYEQYF.

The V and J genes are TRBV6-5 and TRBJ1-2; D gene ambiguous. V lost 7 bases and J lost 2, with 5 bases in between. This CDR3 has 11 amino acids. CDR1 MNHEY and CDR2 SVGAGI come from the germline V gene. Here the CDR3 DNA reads TGTGCCAGCACCCAGAACTATGGCTACACCTTC. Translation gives CASTQNYGYTF.

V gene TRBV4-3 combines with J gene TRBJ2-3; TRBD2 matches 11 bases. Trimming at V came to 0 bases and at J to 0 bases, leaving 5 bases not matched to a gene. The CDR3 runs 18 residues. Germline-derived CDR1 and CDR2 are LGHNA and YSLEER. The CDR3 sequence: CASSQDLAGGLSTDTQYF. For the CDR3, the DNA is TGCGCCAGCAGCCAAGATCTAGCGGGGGGCCTTAGCACAGATACGCAGTATTTT.

The CDR3 DNA follows: TGTGCCAGCACAGGGGCCGGCACAGATACGCAGTATTTT. This encodes CASTGAGTDTQYF. The chain employs TRBV28 and TRBJ2-3; a weak D match, TRBD1 (6 bases). Germline V gene sequence: CDR1 MDHEN, CDR2 SYDVKM. The ends were cut back, 7 bases at V and 1 base at J, with 9 bases in the middle. There are 13 residues in the CDR3.

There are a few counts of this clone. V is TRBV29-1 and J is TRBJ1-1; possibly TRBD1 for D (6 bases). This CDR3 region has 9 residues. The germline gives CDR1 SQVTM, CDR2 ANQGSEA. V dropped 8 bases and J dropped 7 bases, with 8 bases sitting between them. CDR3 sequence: CSQGLEAFF. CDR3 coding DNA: TGCAGCCAGGGGCTTGAAGCTTTCTTT.

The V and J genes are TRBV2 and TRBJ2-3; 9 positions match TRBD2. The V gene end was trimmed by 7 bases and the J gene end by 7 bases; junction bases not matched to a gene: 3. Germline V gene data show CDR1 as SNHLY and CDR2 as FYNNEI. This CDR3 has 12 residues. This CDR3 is CASTGLAHTQYF. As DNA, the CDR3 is TGTGCCAGCACGGGACTAGCACATACGCAGTATTTT. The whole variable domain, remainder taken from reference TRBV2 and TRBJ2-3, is EPEVTQTPSHQVTQMGQEVILRCVPISNHLYFYWYRQILGQKVEFLVSFYNNEISEKSEIFDDQFSVERPDGSNFTLKIRSTKLEDSAMYFCASTGLAHTQYFGPGTRLTVL.

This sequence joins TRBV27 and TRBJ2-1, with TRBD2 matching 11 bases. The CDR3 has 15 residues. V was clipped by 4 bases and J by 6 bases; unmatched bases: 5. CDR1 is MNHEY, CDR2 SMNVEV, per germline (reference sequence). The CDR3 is CASSSGTSGLNEQFF. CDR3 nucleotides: TGTGCCAGCAGTTCCGGGACTAGCGGTCTCAATGAGCAGTTCTTC.

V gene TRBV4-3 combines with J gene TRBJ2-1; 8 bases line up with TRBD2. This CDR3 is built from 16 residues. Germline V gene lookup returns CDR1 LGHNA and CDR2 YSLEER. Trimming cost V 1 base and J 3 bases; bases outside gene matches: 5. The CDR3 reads CASSQGVAGGYNEQFF. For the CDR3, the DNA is TGCGCCAGCAGCCAAGGGGTGGCGGGGGGCTACAATGAGCAGTTCTTC.

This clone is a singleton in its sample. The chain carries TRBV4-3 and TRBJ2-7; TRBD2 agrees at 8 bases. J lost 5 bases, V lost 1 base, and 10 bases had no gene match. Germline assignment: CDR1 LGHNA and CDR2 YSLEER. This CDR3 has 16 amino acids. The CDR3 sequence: CASSQGTGGRANEQYF. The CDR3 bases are TGCGCCAGCAGCCAAGGTACGGGGGGGCGGGCCAACGAGCAGTACTTC.